One sample yielded the 4 T cell receptor beta chains listed below, sequenced in a study of CD8+ T cells in alopecia areata. Sequencing templates came from extracted RNA that was reverse transcribed into cDNA. The assay was immunoSEQ multiplex PCR, and TCRdb's table has in-frame clones only and misses some. This sample has 200,000 to 250,000 clones, with around three fifths found just once. The sample in question was CD4+ T cells sorted from blood, obtained at week 0. The receptors derive from a human donor with alopecia areata.

The chain combines TRBV6-4 with TRBJ2-1; TRBD1 might be the D (6 bases). Germline V lookup: CDR1 MRHNA, CDR2 SNTAGT. This CDR3 comprises 11 residues. Trimming removed 5 bases at V and 9 bases at J, with 8 bases between. The CDR3 loop reads CASSRGGEQFF. CDR3 DNA sequence: TGTGCCAGCAGTCGAGGGGGTGAGCAGTTCTTC.

The chain has TRBV30 and TRBJ2-3; D ambiguous. This CDR3 has 14 residues. Germline lookup yields CDR1 GTSNPN and CDR2 SVGIG (reference sequence). V was cut by 0 bases and J by 2 bases, with 9 bases left in between. The CDR3: CAWSVGQLTDTQYF. The CDR3, as DNA: TGTGCCTGGAGTGTAGGCCAGCTCACAGATACGCAGTATTTT.

CDR3: CAWEQGLVTEAFF. CDR3 DNA sequence: TGTGCCTGGGAACAAGGGCTCGTCACTGAAGCTTTCTTT. The chain combines TRBV30 with TRBJ1-1; no clear D gene. V was shortened by 5 bases and J by 4 bases, with 14 bases between the two germline ends. This CDR3 is built from 13 residues. Germline-derived CDR1 and CDR2 are GTSNPN and SVGIG (reference sequence).

This clone was found a few times. The chain joins TRBV5-1 to TRBJ2-2; a possible D gene is TRBD2 (5 bases). CDR1 is SGHRS, CDR2 YFSETQ, per germline. The germline V and J ends were trimmed by 4 bases and 0 bases, with 10 bases remaining between them. The CDR3 length is 15 residues. DNA of the CDR3: TGCGCCAGCAGCCTGGGTAGCGCGAACACCGGGGAGCTGTTTTTT. Its translation is CASSLGSANTGELFF.